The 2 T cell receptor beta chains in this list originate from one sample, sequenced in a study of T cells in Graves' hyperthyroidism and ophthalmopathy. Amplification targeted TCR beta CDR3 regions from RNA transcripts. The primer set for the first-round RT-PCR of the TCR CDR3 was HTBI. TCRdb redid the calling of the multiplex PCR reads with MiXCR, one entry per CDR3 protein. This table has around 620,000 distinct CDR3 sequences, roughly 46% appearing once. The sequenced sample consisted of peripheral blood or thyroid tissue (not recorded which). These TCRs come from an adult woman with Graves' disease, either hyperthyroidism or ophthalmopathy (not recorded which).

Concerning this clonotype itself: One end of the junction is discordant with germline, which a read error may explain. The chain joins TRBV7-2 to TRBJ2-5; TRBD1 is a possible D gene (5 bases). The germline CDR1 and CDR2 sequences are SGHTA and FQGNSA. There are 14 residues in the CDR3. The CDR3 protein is CASSLGRVQETQCF. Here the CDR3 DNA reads TGTGCCAGCAGCTTGGGCAGGGTACAAGAGACCCAGTGCTTC.

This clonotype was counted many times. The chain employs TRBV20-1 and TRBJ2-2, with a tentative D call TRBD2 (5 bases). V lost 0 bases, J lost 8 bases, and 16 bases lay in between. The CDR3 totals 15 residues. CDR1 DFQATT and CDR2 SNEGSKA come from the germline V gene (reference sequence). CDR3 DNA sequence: TGCAGTGCTAGAGAGCCGGGGAGAGCCGGAGGGGAGCTGTTTTTT. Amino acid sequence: CSAREPGRAGGELFF.